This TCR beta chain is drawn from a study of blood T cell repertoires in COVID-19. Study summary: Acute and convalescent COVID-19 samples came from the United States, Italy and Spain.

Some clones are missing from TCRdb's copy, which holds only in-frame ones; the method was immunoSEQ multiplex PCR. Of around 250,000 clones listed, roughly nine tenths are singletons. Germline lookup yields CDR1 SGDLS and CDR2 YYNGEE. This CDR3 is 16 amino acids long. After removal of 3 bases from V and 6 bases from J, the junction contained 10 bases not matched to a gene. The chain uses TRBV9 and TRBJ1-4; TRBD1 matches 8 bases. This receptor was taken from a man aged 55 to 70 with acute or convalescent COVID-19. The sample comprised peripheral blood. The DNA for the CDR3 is TGTGCCAGCAGCGCGGGACCGGGACAGGTTCATGAAAAACTGTTTTTT. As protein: CASSAGPGQVHEKLFF.